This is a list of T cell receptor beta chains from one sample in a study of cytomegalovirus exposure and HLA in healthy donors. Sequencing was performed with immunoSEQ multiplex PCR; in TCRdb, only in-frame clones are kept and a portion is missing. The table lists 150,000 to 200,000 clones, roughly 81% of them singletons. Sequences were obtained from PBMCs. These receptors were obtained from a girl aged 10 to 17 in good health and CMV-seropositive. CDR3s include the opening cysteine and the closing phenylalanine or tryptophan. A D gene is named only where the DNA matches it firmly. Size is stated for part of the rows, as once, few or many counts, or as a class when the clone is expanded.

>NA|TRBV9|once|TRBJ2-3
TGTGCCAGCAGCGTTAGAACAGGGATCGTTCCAGATACGCAGTATTTT
CASSVRTGIVPDTQYF
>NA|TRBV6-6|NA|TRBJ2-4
TGTGCGGCGTGCGGCAAAAACATTCAGTACTTC
CAACGKNIQYF
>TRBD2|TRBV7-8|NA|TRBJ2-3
TGTGCCAGCAGCTTAAATTTGCGGGGGGGCGGCGGAGATACGCAGTATTTT
CASSLNLRGGGGDTQYF
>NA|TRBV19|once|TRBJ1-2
TGTGCCAGTAGTTCGGACCACAGGGCCTCGGGCTATGGCTACACCTTC
CASSSDHRASGYGYTF
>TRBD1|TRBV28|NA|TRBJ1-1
TGTGCCAGCATACCGACAGGGCGGAACACTGAAGCTTTCTTT
CASIPTGRNTEAFF
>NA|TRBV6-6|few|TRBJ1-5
TGTGCCAGCAGTTACGGGGCGGTGGGCAATCAGCCCCAGCATTTT
CASSYGAVGNQPQHF
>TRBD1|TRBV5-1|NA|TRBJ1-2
TGCGCCAGCAGCTTGGAGCCAGGGGGCAGGGACTATGGCTACACCTTC
CASSLEPGGRDYGYTF
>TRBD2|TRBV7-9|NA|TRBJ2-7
TGTGCCAGCAAGGGACTAGCAGGCTCCTACGAGCAGTACTTC
CASKGLAGSYEQYF
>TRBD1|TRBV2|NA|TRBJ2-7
TGTGCCAGCAGGGGGACAGGGGTTTCCTACGAGCAGTACTTC
CASRGTGVSYEQYF
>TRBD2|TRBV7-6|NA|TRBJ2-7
TGTGCCAGCAGACGGACTAGCGGGGGTTCCGCCTACGAGCAGTACTTC
CASRRTSGGSAYEQYF
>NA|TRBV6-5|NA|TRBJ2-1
TGTGCCAGCAGTTACGGGCTCTCCTCCTACAATGAGCAGTTCTTC
CASSYGLSSYNEQFF
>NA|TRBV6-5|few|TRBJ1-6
TGTGCCAGCAGGCCCGGGTCAAATTCACCCCTCCACTTT
CASRPGSNSPLHF
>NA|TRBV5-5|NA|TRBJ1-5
TGTGCCAGCAGTTTCCGGACAGCCGATCAGCCCCAGCATTTT
CASSFRTADQPQHF
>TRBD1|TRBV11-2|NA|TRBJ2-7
TGTGCCAGCAGCTTATCCTGGGGGGACAGGGCGCTCTACGAGCAGTACTTC
CASSLSWGDRALYEQYF
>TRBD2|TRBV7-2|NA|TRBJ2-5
TGTGCCAGCAGCTTAGACCGGGGAGGGAAGGAGACCCAGTACTTC
CASSLDRGGKETQYF
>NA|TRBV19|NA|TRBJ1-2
TGTGCCAGTAAACAGGGTGATAACTATGGCTACACCTTC
CASKQGDNYGYTF
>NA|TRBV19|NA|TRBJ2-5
TGTGCCAGTAGCGTACAGGGATCAGAGACCCAGTACTTC
CASSVQGSETQYF
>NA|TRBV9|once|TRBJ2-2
TGTGCCAGCAGCGTAGCGAGCAGCGGCACCGGGGAGCTGTTTTTT
CASSVASSGTGELFF
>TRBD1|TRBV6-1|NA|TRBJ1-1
TGTGCCAGCAGGGGACAGGGAGAAGCTTTCTTT
CASRGQGEAFF
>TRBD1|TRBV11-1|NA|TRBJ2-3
TGTGCCAGCAGCCCGGATCTTGGACAGGGGGAGAGTACAGATACGCAGTATTTT
CASSPDLGQGESTDTQYF
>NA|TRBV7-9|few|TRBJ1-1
TGTGCCAGCAGCCCCCTTGCCGGACTGACTTCTTTGAACACTGAAGCTTTCTTT
CASSPLAGLTSLNTEAFF
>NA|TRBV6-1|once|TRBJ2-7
TGTGCCAGCAGCTTACTCCAGGCTCACGAGCAGTACTTC
CASSLLQAHEQYF
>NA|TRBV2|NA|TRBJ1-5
TGTGCCAGCCGCGACGGGATTGAAAGCAATCAGCCCCAGCATTTT
CASRDGIESNQPQHF
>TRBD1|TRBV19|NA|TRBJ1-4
TGTGCCAGTAGTATCGGGGACAGACTGAATGAAAAACTGTTTTTT
CASSIGDRLNEKLFF
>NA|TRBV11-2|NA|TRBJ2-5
TGTGCCAGCAGCTACCAGGCGGGCGGGGAGACCCAGTACTTC
CASSYQAGGETQYF
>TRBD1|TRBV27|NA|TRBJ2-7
TGTGCCAGCAGTTTCCTGGACAGGGTGGCGGACGAGCAGTACTTC
CASSFLDRVADEQYF
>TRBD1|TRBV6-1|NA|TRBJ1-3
TGTGCCAGCATGCAGGGGGCGCTCCGAGGAAACACCATATATTTT
CASMQGALRGNTIYF
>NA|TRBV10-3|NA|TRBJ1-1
TGTGCCATCAGGGGACACCAGAACACTGAAGCTTTCTTT
CAIRGHQNTEAFF
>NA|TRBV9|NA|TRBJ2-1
TGTGCCAGCACTACCGGGACTTCTTACAATGAGCAGTTCTTC
CASTTGTSYNEQFF
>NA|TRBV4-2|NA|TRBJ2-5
TGTGCCAGCAGCCAGGCGGCGTACCAAGAGACCCAGTACTTC
CASSQAAYQETQYF
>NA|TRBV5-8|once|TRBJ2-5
TGTGCCAGCAGCTTGGGTCGGCTAGCTTTGGTAGGAGAGACCCAGTACTTC
CASSLGRLALVGETQYF
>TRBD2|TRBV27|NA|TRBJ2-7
TGTGCCAGCCCCGACTTCTCCGGGACTAGTCTCCACGAGCAGTACTTC
CASPDFSGTSLHEQYF
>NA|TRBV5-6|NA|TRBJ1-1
TGTGCCAGCAGCTTCCCCCAGGGAACCACTGAAGCTTTCTTT
CASSFPQGTTEAFF
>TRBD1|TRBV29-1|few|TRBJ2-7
TGCAGCGTCCAACAGGGGGCCTCCTACGAGCAGTACTTC
CSVQQGASYEQYF
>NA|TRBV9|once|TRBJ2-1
TGTGCCAGCAGCGTCAAACAGGGGGGGCCATTGTTCGATGAGCAGTTCTTC
CASSVKQGGPLFDEQFF
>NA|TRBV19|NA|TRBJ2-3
TGTGCCAGTAGTATGTGGGACTCCTCAGATACGCAGTATTTT
CASSMWDSSDTQYF
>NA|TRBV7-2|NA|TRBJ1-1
TGTGCCAGCAGCTTAATATTGAACACTGAAGCTTTCTTT
CASSLILNTEAFF
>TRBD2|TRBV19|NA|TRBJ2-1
TGTGCCAGTAGTCTCCCCCCCGCGCGGGGGGGCCTCTACAATGAGCAGTTCTTC
CASSLPPARGGLYNEQFF
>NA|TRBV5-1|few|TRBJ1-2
TGCGCCAGCAGCTTGGACGGTAACTATGGCTACACCTTC
CASSLDGNYGYTF
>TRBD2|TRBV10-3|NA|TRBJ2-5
TGTGCCATCAGTGAGAGCGGGGGGGGACAAGAGGCCCAGTACTTC
CAISESGGGQEAQYF
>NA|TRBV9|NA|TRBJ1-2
TGTGCCAGCAGCGTAGTTGAACAGAGCTACTATGGCTACACCTTC
CASSVVEQSYYGYTF
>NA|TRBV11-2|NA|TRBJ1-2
TGTGCCAGCAGCCGAATTCGGGGGAACTATGGCTACACCTTC
CASSRIRGNYGYTF
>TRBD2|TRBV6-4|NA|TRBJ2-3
TGTGCCAGCAGTGACTCTAGCGGGACAAGCACAGATACGCAGTATTTT
CASSDSSGTSTDTQYF
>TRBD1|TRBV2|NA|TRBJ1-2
TGTGCCAGCAGTGTCGAACAGGGGCAGGGTGGCTACACCTTC
CASSVEQGQGGYTF
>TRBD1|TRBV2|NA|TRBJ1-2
TGTGCCAGCAGGGGACCCGGACAGGGGAGTAACTATGGCTACACCTTC
CASRGPGQGSNYGYTF
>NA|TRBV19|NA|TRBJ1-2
TGTGCCAGCCAAAGGGAAAGACTAGCTAACTATGGCTACACCTTC
CASQRERLANYGYTF
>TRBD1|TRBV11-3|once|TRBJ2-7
TGTGCCAGCAGCTCCGTCCCTCCGGGACAGCCCTACGAGCAGTACTTC
CASSSVPPGQPYEQYF
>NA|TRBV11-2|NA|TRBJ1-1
TGTGCCAGCAGCTTAAGGATGGCGGGGCAGGGGAACACTGAAGCTTTCTTT
CASSLRMAGQGNTEAFF
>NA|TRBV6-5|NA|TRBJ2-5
TGTGCCAGCAGTTTGGAGGTGTGGGAGACCCAGTACTTC
CASSLEVWETQYF
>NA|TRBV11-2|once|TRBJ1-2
TGTGCCAGCAGCCCGTTACACAGGGACAAATATGGCTACACCTTC
CASSPLHRDKYGYTF
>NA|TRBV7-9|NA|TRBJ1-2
TGTGCCAGCAGCCGTACGGAGGGCGACTATGGCTACACCTTC
CASSRTEGDYGYTF
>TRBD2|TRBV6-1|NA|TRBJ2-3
TGTGCCAGCAGTATAGCGCGGGGGGGCGCAGATACGCAGTATTTT
CASSIARGGADTQYF
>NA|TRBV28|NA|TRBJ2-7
TGTGCCAGCAGTTCACACAGGGACCCATACGAGCAGTACTTC
CASSSHRDPYEQYF